This paragraph covers one T cell receptor beta chain sequence. Antigen: not known. The source of the sample is a study of cytomegalovirus exposure and HLA in healthy donors. CDR1 and CDR2 (germline): MNHEY, SMNVEV (reference sequence). V dropped 0 bases and J dropped 6 bases, with 12 bases sitting between them. The CDR3 totals 14 residues. The study's findings and limits: Many donors carried some public TCRs, although rarity characterized most TCR sequences.

Produced via immunoSEQ multiplex PCR; TCRdb's table is partial and in-frame only. The sample has roughly 150,000 clones, roughly nine tenths seen once; the top ten hold 5.5% to 6%. The J gene is TRBJ2-7, the V gene TRBV27, with D perhaps matching TRBD1 (6 bases). Specimen: PBMCs. This clonotype originated in a woman aged 30 to 39 in good health and CMV-seronegative. The CDR3 loop is CASSLSVRGPEQYF. The CDR3 DNA is TGTGCCAGCAGTTTATCTGTCAGGGGCCCCGAGCAGTACTTC.